Listed here is a single TCR beta chain. Its antigen remains unidentified. In the same sample, other DNA sequences code for this CDR3. This specimen comes from a study of shared clonotypes between healthy human individuals. Study observations and caveats: Roughly 4.6% of naive CD4 clonotypes were common to four donors. Lower generation probabilities were found for non-shared clonotypes than for those shared by all four donors.

Produced via immunoSEQ multiplex PCR; TCRdb's table is partial and in-frame only. The sample lists some 1.5 million clones; roughly 96% were seen once. Memory CD4+ cells were the fraction left after CD45RA+ naive selection. What was sequenced was naive CD4+ T cells sorted from blood. Subset: CD45RA+ positively selected. This receptor was taken from a man aged 25 to 45 in good health.

This CDR3 reads CASSLGQVQETQYF. CDR3 DNA: TGTGCCAGCAGCTTGGGCCAGGTACAAGAGACCCAGTACTTC. The V call is TRBV5-4, the J call TRBJ2-5; D is uncertain. The CDR3 is made up of 14 amino acids. CDR1 SGHNT and CDR2 YYREEE come from the germline V gene (reference sequence). V was clipped by 0 bases and J by 2 bases, with 8 bases between them.